These 14 T cell receptor beta chains came from one sample sequenced in a study of blood T cell repertoires in COVID-19. The protocol was immunoSEQ multiplex PCR, while the TCRdb copy is restricted to in-frame clones and leaves out a portion. The table lists around 290,000 clones, approximately 91% of them singletons. Material for sequencing was PBMCs or T cells enriched from blood (not recorded which). These receptors all come from a woman aged 25 to 39 who had recovered from COVID-19.

The V call is TRBV18, the J call TRBJ1-6, with D hard to call. V lost 4 bases and J 9 bases, leaving 7 bases between the germline ends. Germline V gene lookup returns CDR1 KGHSH and CDR2 LQKENI. The CDR3 is made up of 12 amino acids. CDR3 sequence (DNA): TGTGCCAGCTCACAATCGGGTTCACCCCTCCACTTT. Encoded protein: CASSQSGSPLHF.

This chain joins TRBV9 and TRBJ2-1; TRBD2 might be the D (6 bases). V was cut by 3 bases and J by 7 bases, with 14 bases left in between. Germline loops: CDR1 SGDLS, CDR2 YYNGEE. The CDR3 is 14 amino acids. CDR3 protein: CASSGLASGNEQFF. The CDR3, as DNA: TGTGCCAGCAGCGGTCTAGCGTCTGGAAATGAGCAGTTCTTC.

V gene TRBV19 combines with J gene TRBJ1-5; D may be TRBD1 (5 bases). CDR1 and CDR2 from the germline V gene are LNHDA and SQIVND (reference sequence). The CDR3 covers 15 residues. Trimming removed 3 bases from V and 6 bases from J, with 15 bases in between. This CDR3 is CASSMRGRVGQPQHF. DNA for the CDR3: TGTGCCAGTAGTATGCGGGGGAGGGTCGGTCAGCCCCAGCATTTT.

This clone was seen a handful of times. In the same sample, other DNA sequences code for this CDR3. This chain uses TRBV5-4 with TRBJ1-3; 8 nucleotides align to TRBD1. Germline V gene sequence: CDR1 SGHNT, CDR2 YYREEE (reference sequence). CDR3 size: 14 residues. J gave up 2 bases and V 4 bases, and 2 bases lay outside the gene matches. The CDR3, as DNA: TGTGCCAGCAGCCTACAGGGGGCTGGAAACACCATATATTTT. Protein: CASSLQGAGNTIYF.

The chain has TRBV19 and TRBJ2-2, with D possibly TRBD2 on 6 matching bases. CDR3 length equals 18 residues. Germline V lookup: CDR1 LNHDA, CDR2 SQIVND (reference sequence). V gave up 5 bases and J gave up 4 bases, with 23 bases separating them. CDR3 sequence: CASSSRTIGAGATGELFF. CDR3 bases: TGTGCCAGTAGTTCTCGGACTATCGGGGCCGGAGCCACCGGGGAGCTGTTTTTT.

This clone was found a few times. The CDR3 is CASSPADRLPNYGYTF. CDR3 bases: TGTGCCAGCTCACCTGCGGACAGGCTCCCTAACTATGGCTACACCTTC. The chain has TRBV18 and TRBJ1-2, with 7 bases lining up with TRBD1. CDR3 length: 16 residues. V lost 3 bases to trimming and J lost 0 bases; unmatched junction nucleotides: 7. From germline, CDR1 is KGHSH and CDR2 LQKENI.

V gene TRBV7-8 combines with J gene TRBJ2-5, with 8 bases fitting TRBD2. V dropped 5 bases and J dropped 4; count of bases not matched to a gene: 6. CDR1 is SGHVS and CDR2 is FQNEAQ in the germline V gene. The CDR3 has 14 amino acids. The CDR3 sequence is CASSRGRGVETQYF. Here the CDR3 DNA reads TGTGCCAGCAGCCGAGGGCGGGGGGTAGAGACCCAGTACTTC.

This chain joins TRBV30 and TRBJ1-6; D is perhaps TRBD1 (5 bases). The CDR3 is 13 amino acids. Trimming removed 1 base from V and 9 bases from J, with 10 bases in between. Looked up from germline, CDR1 is GTSNPN and CDR2 is SVGIG (reference sequence). The CDR3 sequence: CAWSERGSSPLHF. The CDR3 DNA sequence: TGTGCCTGGAGTGAAAGGGGTAGTTCACCCCTCCACTTT.

In the case of this clone: This sample also contains other DNA sequences that code for the same CDR3. Here the CDR3 DNA reads TGCGCCAGCAGCTTGGGCGGATTGAACACTGAAGCTTTCTTT. Amino acids: CASSLGGLNTEAFF. This chain uses TRBV5-1 with TRBJ1-1; D is unclear. Trimming pared 0 bases from V and 0 bases from J, leaving 6 bases between. Per germline, CDR1 SGHRS and CDR2 YFSETQ. This CDR3 has 14 residues.

This clone was detected a few times. This chain joins TRBV12-3 or TRBV12-4 and TRBJ1-5, with D perhaps matching TRBD1 (5 bases). V was shortened by 5 bases and J by 5 bases, with 10 bases between the two germline ends. The CDR3 extends over 13 amino acids. CDR3 amino acids: CASSRWGDQPQHF. In nucleotides, the CDR3 is TGTGCCAGCAGTCGGTGGGGGGATCAGCCCCAGCATTTT.

The V call is TRBV6-5, the J call TRBJ1-3; D is uncertain. Germline CDR1 reads MNHEY; CDR2 reads SVGAGI. The CDR3 has 15 residues. Trimming took 7 bases from V and 0 from J, leaving 13 bases between them. This CDR3 is CASTPGLISGNTIYF. CDR3 nucleotide sequence: TGTGCCAGCACCCCCGGACTGATCTCTGGAAACACCATATATTTT.

The chain recombines TRBV5-4 with TRBJ1-2; 8 nucleotides agree with TRBD1. The CDR3 contains 13 residues. Trimming removed 3 bases from V and 3 bases from J; junction bases left unmatched: 1. CDR1 and CDR2 from the germline V gene are SGHNT and YYREEE (reference sequence). CDR3 bases: TGTGCCAGCAGCTCGACAGGGGACTATGGCTACACCTTC. It encodes CASSSTGDYGYTF.

The chain links TRBV6-4 to TRBJ1-1; TRBD1 is a possible D gene (5 bases). This CDR3 has 18 residues. V lost 7 bases, J lost 4 bases, and 28 bases lay in between. CDR1 is MRHNA and CDR2 is SNTAGT in the germline V gene. CDR3 nucleotides: TGTGCCAGCATCCAAGATCGGCACAATGGGGGGAGGACCACTGAAGCTTTCTTT. Translation: CASIQDRHNGGRTTEAFF.

This clone appeared once. The CDR3 reads CASSLSGVGYTF. The DNA for the CDR3 is TGTGCCAGCAGTTTATCAGGGGTTGGCTACACCTTC. This chain uses TRBV12-3 or TRBV12-4 with TRBJ1-2, with a possible D match to TRBD1 (6 bases). The CDR3 is 12 amino acids. Trimming removed 2 bases from V and 7 bases from J, with 8 bases in between.